A selection of T cell receptor beta chains follows, all from one sample in a study of control samples from healthy donors and cancer patients. TCRdb's copy holds only in-frame clones and misses some; the assay was immunoSEQ multiplex PCR. This table has tens of thousands of clones, approximately 95% appearing once. Source material: blood. The receptors derive from a woman younger than 45 in good health. The CDR3 runs from the conserved cysteine through the conserved F or W. D genes are given only for firm matches. Expanded clones get a size class; other rows say once, few or many, or leave the size out.

>NA|once|15|TRBV21-1|TRBJ2-7
CASSKAQAASYEQYF
TGTGCCAGCAGCAAAGCGCAGGCGGCAAGCTACGAGCAGTACTTC
>TRBD2|NA|13|TRBV19|TRBJ2-1
CASSSGSPNEQFF
TGTGCCAGTAGTAGCGGGAGCCCCAATGAGCAGTTCTTC
>NA|NA|14|TRBV7-9|TRBJ2-2
CASSLKGTTGELFF
TGTGCCAGCAGCTTGAAGGGTACCACCGGGGAGCTGTTTTTT
>NA|NA|13|TRBV5-6|TRBJ1-1
CASSLAIDTEAFF
TGTGCCAGCAGCTTAGCGATCGACACTGAAGCTTTCTTT
>NA|NA|13|TRBV6-4|TRBJ2-2
CASSDTSTGELFF
TGTGCCAGCAGTGACACTAGCACCGGGGAGCTGTTTTTT
>TRBD1|NA|14|TRBV27|TRBJ2-5
CASSLKTGEETQYF
TGTGCCAGCAGTTTAAAAACAGGGGAAGAGACCCAGTACTTC
>NA|NA|16|TRBV28|TRBJ1-6
CASSSLSTGFNSPLHF
TGTGCCAGCAGTTCACTATCAACAGGGTTCAATTCACCCCTCCACTTT
>TRBD1|NA|14|TRBV29-1|TRBJ2-5
CSVGPGTGLETQYF
TGCAGCGTCGGTCCCGGGACAGGGTTGGAGACCCAGTACTTC
>NA|NA|16|TRBV19|TRBJ1-5
CASSFFSGGRGQPQHF
TGTGCCAGTAGTTTCTTTTCCGGGGGCCGCGGGCAGCCCCAGCATTTT
>TRBD1|NA|18|TRBV24-1|TRBJ1-5
CATSDLDRGQGGNQPQHF
TGTGCCACCAGTGATCTAGACCGGGGACAGGGGGGCAATCAGCCCCAGCATTTT
>TRBD1|NA|12|TRBV4-2|TRBJ1-1
CASSQRGQEAFF
TGTGCCAGCAGCCAGAGGGGACAGGAAGCTTTCTTT
>NA|NA|15|TRBV9|TRBJ2-7
CASSPGDIGSYEQYF
TGTGCCAGCAGCCCGGGGGACATCGGAAGTTACGAGCAGTACTTC
>TRBD1|NA|15|TRBV27|TRBJ2-1
CASSSSSDRYNEQFF
TGTGCCAGCAGTTCGTCCTCGGACAGGTACAATGAGCAGTTCTTC
>TRBD1|NA|15|TRBV19|TRBJ1-2
CASTLPGTGGYGYTF
TGTGCCAGTACCTTGCCAGGGACAGGGGGCTATGGCTACACCTTC
>TRBD1|NA|14|TRBV5-1|TRBJ2-7
CASSPGQNIYEQYF
TGCGCCAGCAGCCCGGGACAGAACATATACGAGCAGTACTTC
>TRBD1|NA|16|TRBV30|TRBJ1-6
CAWVDRGVLYNSPLHF
TGTGCCTGGGTGGACAGGGGCGTACTCTATAATTCACCCCTCCACTTT
>NA|NA|15|TRBV9|TRBJ1-5
CASSVGGQVSQPQHF
TGTGCCAGCAGCGTTGGTGGGCAGGTTAGTCAGCCCCAGCATTTT
>NA|NA|15|TRBV4-1|TRBJ2-7
CASSPVTAGPYEQYF
TGCGCCAGCAGCCCAGTGACAGCGGGCCCCTACGAGCAGTACTTC
>TRBD2|NA|15|TRBV12-5|TRBJ2-1
CASGYIGLAPPEQFF
TGTGCTAGTGGTTATATTGGACTAGCACCCCCCGAGCAGTTCTTC
>NA|NA|14|TRBV3-1/TRBV3-2|TRBJ1-4
CASSQESGGGKLFF
TGTGCCAGCAGCCAAGAGTCCGGGGGAGGGAAACTGTTTTTT
>NA|NA|15|TRBV11-2|TRBJ2-7
CASSPLGTNSYEQYF
TGTGCCAGCAGCCCCCTCGGGACAAACTCCTACGAGCAGTACTTC
>NA|NA|16|TRBV19|TRBJ2-1
CASSIGDRLIGDEQFF
TGTGCCAGTAGTATAGGGGACCGCCTGATCGGCGATGAGCAGTTCTTC
>NA|once|15|TRBV18|TRBJ1-2
CASSPNFARLYGYTF
TGTGCCAGCTCACCAAACTTTGCCCGCCTCTATGGCTACACCTTC
>NA|once|16|TRBV24-1|TRBJ2-1
CATSDATRVSRNEQFF
TGTGCCACCAGTGATGCGACTAGGGTGTCGCGTAATGAGCAGTTCTTC
>TRBD1|NA|13|TRBV5-1|TRBJ1-3
CASSGQGGNTIYF
TGCGCCAGCAGCGGACAGGGAGGAAACACCATATATTTT
>NA|NA|14|TRBV27|TRBJ2-1
CASSLGGSYNEQFF
TGTGCCAGCAGTTTAGGGGGCTCCTACAATGAGCAGTTCTTC
>NA|NA|15|TRBV6-5|TRBJ1-6
CASRSSQGPYSPLHF
TGTGCCAGCAGATCTTCTCAGGGGCCCTATTCACCCCTCCACTTT
>NA|NA|15|TRBV18|TRBJ1-2
CASSPLPKRDYGYTF
TGTGCCAGCTCCCCGTTGCCTAAAAGGGACTATGGCTACACCTTC
>TRBD1|NA|16|TRBV3-1/TRBV3-2|TRBJ1-4
CASSPGGALSNEKLFF
TGTGCCAGCAGCCCAGGGGGAGCCCTGTCAAATGAAAAACTGTTTTTT
>TRBD2|NA|15|TRBV2|TRBJ2-3
CASSDSGRAADTQYF
TGTGCCAGCAGTGACAGCGGGAGGGCCGCAGATACGCAGTATTTT
>NA|NA|13|TRBV11-2|TRBJ1-3
CASSPLGGNTIYF
TGTGCCAGCAGCCCTCTGGGGGGCAACACCATATATTTT
>NA|NA|16|TRBV10-2|TRBJ2-7
CASSPTLDWTTYEQYF
TGCGCCAGCAGTCCTACTTTAGACTGGACGACCTACGAGCAGTACTTC
>TRBD2|NA|14|TRBV19|TRBJ2-1
CASTTSGNNNEQFF
TGTGCCAGTACCACTAGCGGGAACAACAATGAGCAGTTCTTC
>NA|once|12|TRBV11-2|TRBJ1-6
CASSSGNSPLHF
TGTGCCAGCAGCTCCGGAAATTCACCCCTCCACTTT
>NA|NA|14|TRBV30|TRBJ1-5
CAWNQGDFNQPQHF
TGTGCCTGGAATCAAGGGGATTTTAATCAGCCCCAGCATTTT
>NA|NA|12|TRBV6-1|TRBJ2-7
CASSEIYYEQYF
TGTGCCAGCAGTGAAATCTACTACGAGCAGTACTTC
>NA|NA|16|TRBV7-2|TRBJ2-1
CASSSHETPPYNEQFF
TGTGCCAGCAGCTCCCATGAGACACCGCCTTACAATGAGCAGTTCTTC
>TRBD1|NA|15|TRBV6-5|TRBJ2-3
CASSQDRVSTDTQYF
TGTGCCAGCAGTCAGGACAGGGTCTCCACAGATACGCAGTATTTT
>TRBD2|NA|16|TRBV15|TRBJ2-1
CATSRDTSGAYNEQFF
TGTGCCACCAGCAGAGATACTAGCGGTGCCTACAATGAGCAGTTCTTC
>TRBD1|NA|14|TRBV6-6|TRBJ2-7
CASREGQGSYEQYF
TGTGCCAGCAGGGAGGGACAGGGGAGCTACGAGCAGTACTTC
>NA|NA|13|TRBV7-9|TRBJ1-1
CASSWEGTTEAFF
TGTGCCAGCAGCTGGGAGGGTACTACTGAAGCTTTCTTT
>NA|NA|12|TRBV29-1|TRBJ1-2
CSVEGNEYGYTF
TGCAGCGTTGAGGGGAACGAGTATGGCTACACCTTC
>TRBD1|NA|17|TRBV18|TRBJ2-2
CASSPPGTGVNTGELFF
TGTGCCAGCTCACCACCTGGGACAGGGGTGAACACCGGGGAGCTGTTTTTT
>NA|NA|13|TRBV19|TRBJ1-3
CASILRGSHTIYF
TGTGCCAGTATCCTACGGGGGAGCCACACCATATATTTT
>TRBD1|NA|15|TRBV5-1|TRBJ2-1
CASSDGAGGHNEQFF
TGCGCCAGCAGCGACGGCGCAGGGGGCCACAATGAGCAGTTCTTC
>NA|NA|14|TRBV5-1|TRBJ1-5
CASSLEGVGQPQHF
TGCGCCAGCAGCTTGGAGGGGGTGGGGCAGCCCCAGCATTTT
>NA|NA|12|TRBV30|TRBJ1-3
CAWSGAGNTIYF
TGTGCCTGGAGTGGGGCCGGGAACACCATATATTTT
>TRBD2|NA|15|TRBV5-1|TRBJ2-1
CASSLAGTSYNEQFF
TGCGCCAGCAGCTTGGCCGGGACTAGCTACAATGAGCAGTTCTTC
>NA|NA|14|TRBV6-2/TRBV6-3|TRBJ1-5
CASSYSWGLQPQHF
TGTGCCAGCAGTTACAGTTGGGGGCTTCAGCCCCAGCATTTT
>TRBD1|NA|14|TRBV5-1|TRBJ1-2
CASRRQGDNYGYTF
TGCGCCAGCAGGCGACAGGGTGATAACTATGGCTACACCTTC
>TRBD2|NA|15|TRBV9|TRBJ2-3
CASSVLAGATDTQYF
TGTGCCAGCAGCGTACTAGCGGGGGCGACAGATACGCAGTATTTT
>NA|NA|14|TRBV2|TRBJ1-1
CASESRKLNTEAFF
TGTGCCAGCGAATCACGCAAACTTAACACTGAAGCTTTCTTT
>TRBD2|NA|15|TRBV15|TRBJ2-2
CATSALAANTGELFF
TGTGCCACCAGCGCTCTAGCGGCGAACACCGGGGAGCTGTTTTTT